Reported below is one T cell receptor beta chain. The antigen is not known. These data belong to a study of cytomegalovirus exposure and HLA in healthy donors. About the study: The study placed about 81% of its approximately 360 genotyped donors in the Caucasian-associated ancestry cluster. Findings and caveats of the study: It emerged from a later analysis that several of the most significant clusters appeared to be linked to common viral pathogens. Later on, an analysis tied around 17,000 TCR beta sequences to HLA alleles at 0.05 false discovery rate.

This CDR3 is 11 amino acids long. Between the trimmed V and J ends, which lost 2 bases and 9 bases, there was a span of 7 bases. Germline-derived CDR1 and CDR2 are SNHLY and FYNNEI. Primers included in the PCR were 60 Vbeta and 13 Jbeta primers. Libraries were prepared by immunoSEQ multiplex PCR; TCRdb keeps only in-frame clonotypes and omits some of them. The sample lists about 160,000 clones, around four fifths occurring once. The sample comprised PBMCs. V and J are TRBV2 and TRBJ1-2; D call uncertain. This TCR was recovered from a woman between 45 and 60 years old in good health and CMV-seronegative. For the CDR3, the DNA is TGTGCCAGCAGTGAAAGCGGGCGCTACACCTTC. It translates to CASSESGRYTF.